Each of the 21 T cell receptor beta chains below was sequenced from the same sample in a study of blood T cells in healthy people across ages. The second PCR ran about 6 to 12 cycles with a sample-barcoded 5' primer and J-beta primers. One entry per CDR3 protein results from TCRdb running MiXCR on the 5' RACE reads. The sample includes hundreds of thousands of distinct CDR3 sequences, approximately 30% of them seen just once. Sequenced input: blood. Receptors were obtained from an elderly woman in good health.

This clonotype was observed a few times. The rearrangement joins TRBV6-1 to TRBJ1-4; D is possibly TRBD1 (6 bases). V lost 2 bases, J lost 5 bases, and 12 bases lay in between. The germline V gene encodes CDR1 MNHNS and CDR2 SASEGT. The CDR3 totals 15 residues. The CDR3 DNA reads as TGTGCCAGCAGTGAAATTCAGGGGACAAATGAAAAACTGTTTTTT. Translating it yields CASSEIQGTNEKLFF.

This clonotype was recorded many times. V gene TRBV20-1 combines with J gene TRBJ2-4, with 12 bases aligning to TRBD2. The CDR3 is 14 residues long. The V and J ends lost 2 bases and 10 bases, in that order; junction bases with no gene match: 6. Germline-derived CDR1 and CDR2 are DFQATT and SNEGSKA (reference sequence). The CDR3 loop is CSARLAGGPGIQYF. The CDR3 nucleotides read TGCAGTGCTAGACTAGCGGGGGGGCCCGGGATTCAGTACTTC.

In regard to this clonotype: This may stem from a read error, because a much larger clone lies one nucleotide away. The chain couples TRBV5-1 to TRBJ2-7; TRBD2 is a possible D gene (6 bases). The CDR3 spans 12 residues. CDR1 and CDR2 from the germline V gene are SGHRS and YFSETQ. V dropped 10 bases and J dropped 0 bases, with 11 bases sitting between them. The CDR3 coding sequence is TGCGCCGGGGACGGGGGCTCCTACGAGCAGTACTTC. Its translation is CAGDGGSYEQYF.

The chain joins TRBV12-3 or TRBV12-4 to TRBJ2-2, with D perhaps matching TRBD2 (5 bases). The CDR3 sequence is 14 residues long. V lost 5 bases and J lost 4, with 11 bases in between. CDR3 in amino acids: CASSPRAGTGELFF. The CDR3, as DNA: TGTGCCAGCAGTCCCCGGGCGGGCACCGGGGAGCTGTTTTTT.

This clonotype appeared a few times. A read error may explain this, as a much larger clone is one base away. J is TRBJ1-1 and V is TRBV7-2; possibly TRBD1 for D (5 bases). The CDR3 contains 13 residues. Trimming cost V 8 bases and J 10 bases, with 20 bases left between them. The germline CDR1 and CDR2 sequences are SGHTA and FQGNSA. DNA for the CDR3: TGTGCCAGCGGTTCTTCTCACGGCGGGGGAGCTTTCTTT. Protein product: CASGSSHGGGAFF.

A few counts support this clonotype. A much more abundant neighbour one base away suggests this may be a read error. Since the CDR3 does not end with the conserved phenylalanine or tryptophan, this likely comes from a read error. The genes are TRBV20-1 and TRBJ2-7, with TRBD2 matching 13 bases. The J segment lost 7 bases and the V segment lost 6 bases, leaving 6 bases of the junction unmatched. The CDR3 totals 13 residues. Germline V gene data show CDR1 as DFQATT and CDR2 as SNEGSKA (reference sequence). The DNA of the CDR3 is TGCAGTGCCGTAGGACTAGCGGGGGAAGAGCAGTACTGC. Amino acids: CSAVGLAGEEQYC.

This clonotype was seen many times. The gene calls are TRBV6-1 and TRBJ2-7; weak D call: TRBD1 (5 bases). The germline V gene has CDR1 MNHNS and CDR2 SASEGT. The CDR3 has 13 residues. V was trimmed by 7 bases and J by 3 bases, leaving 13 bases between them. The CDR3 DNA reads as TGTGCCAGCACTCGACAGTCCCGCTACGAGCAGTACTTC. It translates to CASTRQSRYEQYF.

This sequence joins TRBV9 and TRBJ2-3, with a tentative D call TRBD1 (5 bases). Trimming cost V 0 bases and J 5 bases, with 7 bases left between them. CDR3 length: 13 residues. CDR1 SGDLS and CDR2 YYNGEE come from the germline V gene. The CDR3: CASSVEGLDTQYF. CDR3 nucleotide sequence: TGTGCCAGCAGCGTAGAGGGGCTAGATACGCAGTATTTT.

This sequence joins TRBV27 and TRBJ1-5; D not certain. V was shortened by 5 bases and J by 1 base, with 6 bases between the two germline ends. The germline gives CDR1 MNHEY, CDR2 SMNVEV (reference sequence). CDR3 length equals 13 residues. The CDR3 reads CASSPTSNQPQHF. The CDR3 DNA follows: TGTGCCAGCAGTCCTACGAGCAATCAGCCCCAGCATTTT.

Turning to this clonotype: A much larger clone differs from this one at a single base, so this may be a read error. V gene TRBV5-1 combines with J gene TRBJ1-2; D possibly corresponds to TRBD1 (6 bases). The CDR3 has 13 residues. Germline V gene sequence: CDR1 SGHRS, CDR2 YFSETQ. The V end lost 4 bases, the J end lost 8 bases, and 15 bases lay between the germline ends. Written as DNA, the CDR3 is TGCGCCAGCAGCCCGGCGGAGGGGGAAGGCTACACCTTC. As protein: CASSPAEGEGYTF.

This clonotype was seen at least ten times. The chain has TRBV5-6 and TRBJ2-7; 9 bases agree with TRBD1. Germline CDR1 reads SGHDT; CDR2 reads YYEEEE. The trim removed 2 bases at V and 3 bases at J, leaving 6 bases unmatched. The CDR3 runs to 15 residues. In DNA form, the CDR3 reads TGTGCCAGCAGCTTTCGCGGGACAGGGTTCTACGAGCAGTACTTC. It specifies CASSFRGTGFYEQYF. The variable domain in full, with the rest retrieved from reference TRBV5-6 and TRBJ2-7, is DAGVTQSPTHLIKTRGQQVTLRCSPKSGHDTVSWYQQALGQGPQFIFQYYEEEERQRGNFPDRFSGHQFPNYSSELNVNALLLGDSALYLCASSFRGTGFYEQYFGPGTRLTVT.

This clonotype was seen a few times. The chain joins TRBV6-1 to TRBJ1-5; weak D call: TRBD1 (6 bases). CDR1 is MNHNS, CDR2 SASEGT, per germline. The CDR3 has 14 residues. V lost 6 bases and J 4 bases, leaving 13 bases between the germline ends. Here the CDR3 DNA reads TGTGCCAGCAGGGTACAGGGACTTAATCAGCCCCAGCATTTT. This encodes CASRVQGLNQPQHF.

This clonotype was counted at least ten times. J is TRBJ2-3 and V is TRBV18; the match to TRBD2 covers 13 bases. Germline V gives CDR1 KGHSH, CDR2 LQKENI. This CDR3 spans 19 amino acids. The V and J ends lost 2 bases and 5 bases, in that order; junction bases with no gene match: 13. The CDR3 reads CASSPTEQGWTSGGDTQYF. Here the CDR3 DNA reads TGTGCCAGCTCACCAACAGAACAGGGTTGGACTAGCGGGGGAGATACGCAGTATTTT.

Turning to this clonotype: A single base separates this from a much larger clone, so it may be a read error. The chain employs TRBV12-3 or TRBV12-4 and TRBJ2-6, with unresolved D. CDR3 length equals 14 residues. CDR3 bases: TGTGCCAACAGTTTCGGGCTGGGGGCCAACGTCCTGACTTTC. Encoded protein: CANSFGLGANVLTF.

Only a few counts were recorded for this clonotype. This chain's CDR3 is CASSLAPGTQAGYTF. The CDR3, as DNA: TGTGCCAGCAGCTTAGCGCCCGGGACCCAGGCAGGCTACACCTTC. The J gene is TRBJ1-2, the V gene TRBV7-9, with D possibly being TRBD1 (5 bases). The V gene's germline CDR1 is SEHNR and CDR2 FQNEAQ (reference sequence). The CDR3 is made up of 15 amino acids. V lost 0 bases to trimming and J lost 8 bases, with 16 bases between them.

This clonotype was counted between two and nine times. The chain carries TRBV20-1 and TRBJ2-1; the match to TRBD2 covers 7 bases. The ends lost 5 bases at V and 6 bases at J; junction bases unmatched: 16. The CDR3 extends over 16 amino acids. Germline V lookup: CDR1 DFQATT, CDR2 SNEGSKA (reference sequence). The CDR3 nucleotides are TGCAGTGCTGCGCACTTTAGCGGGTTGAGGCTCAATGAGCAGTTCTTC. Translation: CSAAHFSGLRLNEQFF.

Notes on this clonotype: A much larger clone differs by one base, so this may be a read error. CDR3 sequence reads: CASKESGGRTDAQYF. The CDR3 coding sequence is TGTGCCAGCAAAGAGTCGGGGGGACGCACAGATGCGCAGTATTTT. The rearrangement joins TRBV12-3 or TRBV12-4 to TRBJ2-3; 7 bases agree with TRBD2. The CDR3 length is 15 residues.

The CDR3 reads CASSLNSMNTEAFF. The CDR3 coding sequence is TGTGCCAGCAGCTTGAACAGCATGAACACTGAAGCTTTCTTT. This chain joins TRBV7-2 and TRBJ1-1; D remains ambiguous. There are 14 residues in the CDR3. The V end lost 3 bases, the J end lost 0 bases, and 8 bases lay between the germline ends. Germline CDR1 and CDR2: SGHTA and FQGNSA.

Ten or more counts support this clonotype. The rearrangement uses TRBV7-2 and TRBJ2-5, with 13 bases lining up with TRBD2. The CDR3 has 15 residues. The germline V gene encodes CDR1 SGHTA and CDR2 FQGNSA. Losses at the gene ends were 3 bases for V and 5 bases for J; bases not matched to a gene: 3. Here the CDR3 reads CASSLTSGGWETQYF. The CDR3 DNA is TGTGCCAGCAGCTTGACTAGCGGGGGGTGGGAGACCCAGTACTTC.

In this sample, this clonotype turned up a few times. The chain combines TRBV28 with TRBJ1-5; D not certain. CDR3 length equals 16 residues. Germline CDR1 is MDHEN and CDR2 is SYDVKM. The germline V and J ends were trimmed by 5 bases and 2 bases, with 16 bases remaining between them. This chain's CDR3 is CASSPRLLGGNQPQHF. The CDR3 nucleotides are TGTGCCAGCAGTCCCCGCCTCCTAGGAGGCAATCAGCCCCAGCATTTT. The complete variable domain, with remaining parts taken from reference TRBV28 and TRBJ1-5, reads DVKVTQSSRYLVKRTGEKVFLECVQDMDHENMFWYRQDPGLGLRLIYFSYDVKMKEKGDIPEGYSVSREKKERFSLILESASTNQTSMYLCASSPRLLGGNQPQHFGDGTRLSIL.

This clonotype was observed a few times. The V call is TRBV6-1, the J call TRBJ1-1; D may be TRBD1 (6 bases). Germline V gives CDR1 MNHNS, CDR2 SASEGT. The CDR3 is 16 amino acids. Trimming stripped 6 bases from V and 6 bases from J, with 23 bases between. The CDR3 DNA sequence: TGTGCCAGCAGGGACACACAGGGCCTTCTTACCCCTGAAGCTTTCTTT. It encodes CASRDTQGLLTPEAFF.